This T cell receptor beta chain stems from a study of blood T cells in healthy people across ages. It was with a sample-barcoded 5' primer and a J-beta primer mix that a second PCR of about 7 to 12 cycles was run. One entry per CDR3 protein results from TCRdb running MiXCR on the 5' RACE reads. The table has 800,000 to 950,000 distinct CDR3 sequences, about 27% seen once. The CDR3 extends over 14 amino acids. Germline V gene lookup returns CDR1 DFQATT and CDR2 SNEGSKA (reference sequence). Germline trimming cut 6 bases from V and 1 base from J; bases unmatched to any gene: 4. This sample was also put to use in a study of T cells of mothers and their children.

The sample was blood. The genes are TRBV20-1 and TRBJ2-4, with 9 positions matching TRBD1. This receptor was identified in a woman between 40 and 55 years old in good health. CDR3 protein: CSATGTGAKNIQYF. The CDR3 DNA is TGCAGTGCCACAGGGACAGGGGCCAAAAACATTCAGTACTTC.